This TCR beta chain is drawn from a study of shared clonotypes between healthy human individuals. Naive CD8 cells comprised CD45RO-negative, CCR7-positively selected cells, excluding terminally differentiated effector memory CD45RA+ cells. CDR3 length: 20 residues. Germline lookup yields CDR1 WSHSY and CDR2 SAAADI. V lost 3 bases to trimming and J lost 1 base; unmatched junction nucleotides: 17. The method was immunoSEQ multiplex PCR; TCRdb's version includes in-frame clones alone and lacks a portion of them. The sample has millions of clones; about 93% are singletons. This clonotype was sampled from a man aged 18 to 29 in good health. Some clones in this sample may be carry-over from other donors' samples. The genes are TRBV10-2 and TRBJ2-3; 9 bases line up with TRBD2. Source material: naive CD8+ T cells from PBMCs. The CDR3 region is CASSELGLAQKRGGTDTQYF. The CDR3 nucleotides are TGCGCCAGCAGTGAACTGGGACTAGCCCAGAAACGCGGGGGCACAGATACGCAGTATTTT.